This T cell receptor beta chain was sequenced during a study of cytomegalovirus exposure and HLA in healthy donors (dated by TCRdb to 2015 to 2018). Context from the whole study: According to an earlier analysis of a few hundred of the donors, about 190 million T cells yielded roughly 110 million unique TCR beta sequences and about 300 Gb of sequence data. An early release covering about 600 HLA-typed donors comprised about 290 gigabases of sequencing data and around 85 million unique TCR sequences. Of the 398 genotyped donors, 65% to 90% fell in the genetic ancestry cluster associated with self-reported Caucasian donors. The study aimed to test whether signatures of past pathogen exposure could be identified by cataloging public T cell receptors. The study profiled the T cell repertoires of about 640 subjects by immunosequencing and related them to cytomegalovirus serostatus. In addition to the first cohort of roughly 670 subjects, a separate validation cohort of approximately 130 different subjects was used. High-throughput TCR immunosequencing, statistical association of individual TCRs with disease status, and machine learning were combined to predict cytomegalovirus infection status. To study patterns of TCR occurrence, a later analysis re-analyzed previously published TCR beta repertoires from hundreds of donors and added high-resolution HLA genotyping. In the later analysis, no new phenotypic data were used to find candidate immune exposures; instead, reliance was placed on TCR beta sequences and their occurrence across donors. An earlier analysis of approximately 580 of the donors used high-throughput TCR beta sequencing to judge whether each TCR beta V gene segment behaved as functional or pseudogenic. Donor age, sex, ethnicity and CMV serostatus were compiled together with the repertoire data. A later genetic analysis took genome-wide SNP genotypes for about three fifths of the 666 donors and used that subset as a discovery cohort. All discovery cohort repertoires had been generated using a single sequencing platform. Class I and class II HLA loci were covered by the typing at four-digit resolution. Typing coverage differed by locus: A, B, C, DRB1 and DQB1 were typed in roughly 620-630 donors, DQA1 in about 500, DPA1 in nearly 610, and DPB1 in just under 490. Several DR-DQ haplotypes were treated as single units for association and clustering because of strong linkage in the cohort. Among over 350 genotyped donors of the cohort, an average of around 240,000 unique TCR beta nucleotide sequences were sequenced per donor, roughly a sixth of them non-productive. Results and caveats for the whole study, not just this receptor: Assigning TCR associations to individual alleles was difficult when HLA alleles, especially DR and DQ, strongly co-occurred. Cytomegalovirus status was reported to be diagnosed by the classifier with high specificity and sensitivity in both the original and validation cohorts. In vitro tests confirmed that a few of the cytomegalovirus-associated TCR beta chains recognize cytomegalovirus antigens. A total of around 150 TCR beta chains were listed by the study as associated with cytomegalovirus. In a later analysis, most CMV-associated TCR beta chains were found to appear HLA-restricted, with HLA associations seemingly driven largely by CMV exposure. In a later genetic analysis, fewer N-insertions in productive TCRs were reported among donors in an Asian-associated ancestry cluster than the roughly 700-donor mean. A further reported finding was that TCR beta sequences accurately predicted the HLA-A and HLA-B alleles for most subjects in the first cohort. In this cohort, only TCR beta chains were sequenced, and detectable features were limited by the absence of alpha or paired-chain data. The authors suggested that the approach could potentially be extended to other disease states and immunological phenotypes. While some public TCRs were present in many individuals, most TCR sequences turned up only very rarely across donors. For the cohort, immune exposure information was limited to CMV serostatus. HLA typing was unavailable for some donors at each locus, so association tests used only the typed subset. According to a later analysis, parvovirus B19, influenza, CMV and Epstein-Barr virus appeared linked to several top co-occurrence clusters. In a later analysis, the rate of TCR association differed among HLA loci, with DRB1 alleles having the most associated TCRs and HLA-C alleles having the fewest. A later analysis found that HLA-associated TCR beta chains were more clonally expanded and had lower generation probabilities than equally common non-associated chains. Because counts were too low, roughly 16 rarely observed V segments, including chromosome 9 orphons, were left out of the earlier analysis of several hundred of the donors. In a later genetic analysis, a missense DCLRE1C variant was associated with V-gene and J-gene trimming of TCR beta chains, and the association was replicated in an independent cohort. In a later analysis, more than 15,000 TCR beta sequences were associated with specific HLA alleles at a false discovery rate of 0.05. Correlated functional status among segregating V segments might reflect linkage disequilibrium, but an unknown experimental factor could not be ruled out. A cluster of highly shared sequence variants was judged likely to represent a technical artifact of the sequencing pipeline. In an earlier analysis of fewer than 700 of the donors, most TCR beta V segments appeared in productive rearrangements about 87% or about 30% of the time, broadly matching IMGT annotations. The 87-base-pair reads could not distinguish some IMGT-functional V segments, including TRBV6-2 and TRBV6-3, so those segments were excluded. The presence/absence analyses assumed that sequencing depth was roughly uniform across donors, and that assumption may not be true.

Library construction relied on the immunoSEQ multiplex PCR assay. The multiplex PCR relied on a mix of 60 forward primers for TCR Vbeta segments and 13 reverse primers for TCR Jbeta segments. A multiplex PCR assay on genomic DNA amplified the CDR3 region of rearranged TCR beta genes. Amplified TCR beta libraries were sequenced as 87-base-pair reads on the Illumina HiSeq System. Turning to the authors' computational methods: Across the roughly 600 repertoires, a later analysis counted approximately 83 million unique TCR beta chains, 9 million to 14 million of which were shared by at least two donors. A nearest-neighbor algorithm error-corrected the raw reads and collapsed the reads into unique sequences, merging closely related sequences to remove PCR and sequencing errors. V, D and J gene segments were assigned by aligning CDR3 sequences to IMGT reference sequences. Each retained sequence needed at least a six-nucleotide match to both a V gene segment and a J gene segment. A rearrangement was called productive if the CDR3 had no stop codons and remained in frame with V and J, and every other rearrangement was called non-productive. CDR3 was defined by IMGT convention, running from the second conserved V-encoded cysteine to the conserved J-encoded phenylalanine. Sequences without an unambiguous match to a single V gene segment were excluded from the earlier analysis of over 500 of the donors. In an earlier analysis of 450 to 750 of the donors, a V segment was called functional when productive rearrangements were above 56.7%, and segregating when the standard deviation between donors exceeded 5%. A statistical classification framework was developed to diagnose cytomegalovirus status using the catalog of TCR beta chain sequences. In a later analysis, TCR nucleotide sequences were compared against IMGT/GENE-DB human TR gene sequences so that V and J genes could be assigned. A later analysis assigned CDR3 sequences and most-parsimonious VDJ recombination scenarios with the TCRdist pipeline. In a later analysis, each TCR beta chain was defined by its CDR3 amino acid sequence together with its V-gene family, and reads without a unique V-gene family were excluded. As a way to deal with suspected cross-contamination and a sequencing artifact, a later analysis dropped 450 to 600 nucleotide sequences that were highly shared and had low generation probability. In a later analysis, a clonal expansion index for each public chain was calculated from normalized within-repertoire ranks of inferred template counts. A later analysis computed generation probabilities with a VDJ recombination model fitted to out-of-frame rearrangements, and checked the results against IGoR. In a later analysis, hypergeometric tests were used to score TCR-TCR, TCR-HLA and TCR-CMV co-occurrence, with a repertoire-size bias correction applied to TCR pairs. A later analysis estimated false discovery rates by permuting HLA or CMV assignments 20 times. In a later analysis, co-occurring TCRs were grouped using DBSCAN, with TCRdist sequence similarity added in when clustering inside HLA-allele-positive subsets. Co-occurrence clustering excluded repertoires with fewer than 30,000 or more than 120,000 public chains, plus five with anomalous nucleotide sharing. This immuneACCESS table, as held by TCRdb, lists in-frame sequences with V and J called but not all clones. Of the missing ones, under half trace to an unresolved V gene in checked studies; the others have no known cause. V and J calls and clone size come straight from that table; D and trimming were deduced from the DNA. The sample table shows around 100,000 clones, and 65% to 80% are seen once. Together, the top ten hold roughly 5% of the sample.

The cohort consisted of fewer than 700 healthy bone marrow donors. At the time of sampling, every cohort member was nominally healthy, though immune exposures that went unrecorded were likely present. The donor was CMV seropositive and belonged to the group of 250 to 350 seropositive cohort members. Each donor provided a peripheral blood sample, and peripheral blood mononuclear cells were used for TCR beta sequencing. Genomic DNA extraction from the blood cell samples was performed with the Qiagen DNeasy Blood Extraction Kit. Taken from the germline V gene, the CDR1 and CDR2 loops are KGHSH and LQKENI. The CDR3, from cysteine to phenylalanine, totals 14 residues. Only the CDR3 DNA is retained, 42 bases long and in frame from the first base. Trimming takes 6 bases off V and 5 bases off J; junction bases not matched to a gene: 9. Remarks on this clone: Its cognate antigen has yet to be identified. No much larger clonotype is one base removed from it; base qualities were not supplied.

The receptor was derived from a female donor in good health and CMV-seropositive. The specimen was PBMCs. This receptor chain uses TRBV18 and TRBJ2-7; TRBD1 fits 8 bases in the junction. The CDR3 loop reads CASSSGQGADEQYF. Read as DNA, the sequence is TGTGCCAGCTCTTCCGGGCAGGGGGCAGACGAGCAGTACTTC.